This TCR beta chain was captured in a study of control samples from healthy donors and cancer patients. The sample holds one count of this clone. Germline-derived CDR1 and CDR2 are MNHEY and SVGAGI. This CDR3 contains 12 residues. V lost 6 bases to trimming and J lost 4 bases; unmatched junction nucleotides: 2. Sequencing used immunoSEQ multiplex PCR; TCRdb keeps in-frame clones, though not all of them. In the table there are 35,000 to 45,000 clones, 83% of which are singletons. The sequenced sample was blood. This TCR was sampled from a man in his sixties in good health. The chain couples TRBV6-5 to TRBJ2-7; 8 nucleotides align to TRBD1. CDR3 DNA: TGTGCCAGCAGATGGACAGGGTACGAGCAGTACTTC. Translating it yields CASRWTGYEQYF.